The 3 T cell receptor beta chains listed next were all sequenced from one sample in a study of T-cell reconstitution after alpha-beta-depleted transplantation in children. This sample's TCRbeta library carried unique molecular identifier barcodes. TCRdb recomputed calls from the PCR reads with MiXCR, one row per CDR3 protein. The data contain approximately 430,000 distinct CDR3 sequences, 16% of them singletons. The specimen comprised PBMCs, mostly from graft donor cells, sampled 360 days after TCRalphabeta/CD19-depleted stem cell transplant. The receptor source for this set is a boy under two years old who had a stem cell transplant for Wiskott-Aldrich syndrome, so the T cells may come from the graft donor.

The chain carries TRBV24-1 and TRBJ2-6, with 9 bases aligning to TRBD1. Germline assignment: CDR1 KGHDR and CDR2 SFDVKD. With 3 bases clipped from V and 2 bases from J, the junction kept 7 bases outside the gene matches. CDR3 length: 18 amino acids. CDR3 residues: CATSDGGTGRPGANVLTF. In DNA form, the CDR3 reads TGTGCCACCAGTGATGGAGGGACAGGGCGCCCTGGGGCCAACGTCCTGACTTTC.

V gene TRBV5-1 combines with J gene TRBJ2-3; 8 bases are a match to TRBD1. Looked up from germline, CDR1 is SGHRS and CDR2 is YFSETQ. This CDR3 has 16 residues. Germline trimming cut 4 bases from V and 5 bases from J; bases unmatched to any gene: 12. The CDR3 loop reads CASSRTGTNRGDTQYF. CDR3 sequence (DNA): TGCGCCAGCAGCCGGACAGGGACCAATCGAGGAGATACGCAGTATTTT.

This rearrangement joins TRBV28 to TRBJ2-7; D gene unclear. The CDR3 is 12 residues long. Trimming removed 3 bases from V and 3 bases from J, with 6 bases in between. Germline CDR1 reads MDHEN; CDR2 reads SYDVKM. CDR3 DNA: TGTGCCAGCAGTTTCCTCTACTACGAGCAGTACTTC. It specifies CASSFLYYEQYF. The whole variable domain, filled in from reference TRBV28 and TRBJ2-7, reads DVKVTQSSRYLVKRTGEKVFLECVQDMDHENMFWYRQDPGLGLRLIYFSYDVKMKEKGDIPEGYSVSREKKERFSLILESASTNQTSMYLCASSFLYYEQYFGPGTRLTVT.